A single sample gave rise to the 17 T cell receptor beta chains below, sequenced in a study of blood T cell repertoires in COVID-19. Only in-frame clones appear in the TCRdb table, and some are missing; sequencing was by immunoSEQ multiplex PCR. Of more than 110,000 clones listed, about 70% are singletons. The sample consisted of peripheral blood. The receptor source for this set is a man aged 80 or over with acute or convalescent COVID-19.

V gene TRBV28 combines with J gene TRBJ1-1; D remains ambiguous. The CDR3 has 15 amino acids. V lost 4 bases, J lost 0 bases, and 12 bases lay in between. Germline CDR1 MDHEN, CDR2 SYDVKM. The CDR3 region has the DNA TGTGCCAGCAGTTCCTCAACAAACATGAACACTGAAGCTTTCTTT. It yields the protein CASSSSTNMNTEAFF. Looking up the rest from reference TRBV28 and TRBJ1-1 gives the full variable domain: DVKVTQSSRYLVKRTGEKVFLECVQDMDHENMFWYRQDPGLGLRLIYFSYDVKMKEKGDIPEGYSVSREKKERFSLILESASTNQTSMYLCASSSSTNMNTEAFFGQGTRLTVV.

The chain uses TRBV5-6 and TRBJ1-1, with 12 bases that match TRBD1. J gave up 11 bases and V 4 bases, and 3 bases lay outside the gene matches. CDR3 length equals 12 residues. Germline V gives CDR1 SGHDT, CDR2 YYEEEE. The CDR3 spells CASSRDRGQAFF. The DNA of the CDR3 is TGTGCCAGCAGCCGGGACAGGGGGCAGGCTTTCTTT.

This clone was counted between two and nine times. The CDR3 nucleotides are TGTGCCAGCAGCCTAGCCAGCAATCAGCCCCAGCATTTT. Protein sequence: CASSLASNQPQHF. This sequence joins TRBV3-1 (or the pseudogene TRBV3-2) and TRBJ1-5, with D uncertain. The CDR3 consists of 13 residues. V gave up 4 bases and J gave up 1 base, with 5 bases separating them. Germline lookup yields CDR1 LGHDT and CDR2 YNNKEL (reference sequence).

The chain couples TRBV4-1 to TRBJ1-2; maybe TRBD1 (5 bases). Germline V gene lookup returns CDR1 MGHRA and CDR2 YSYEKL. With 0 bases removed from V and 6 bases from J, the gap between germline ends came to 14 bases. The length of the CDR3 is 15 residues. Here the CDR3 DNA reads TGCGCCAGCAGCCAAGATCCCGCAGGGAGGAATGGCTACACCTTC. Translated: CASSQDPAGRNGYTF.

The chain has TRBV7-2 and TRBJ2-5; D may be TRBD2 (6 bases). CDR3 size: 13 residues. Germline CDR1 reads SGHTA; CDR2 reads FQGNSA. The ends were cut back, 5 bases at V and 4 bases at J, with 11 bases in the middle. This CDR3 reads CASSPLATETQYF. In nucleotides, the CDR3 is TGTGCCAGCAGCCCACTAGCAACAGAGACCCAGTACTTC.

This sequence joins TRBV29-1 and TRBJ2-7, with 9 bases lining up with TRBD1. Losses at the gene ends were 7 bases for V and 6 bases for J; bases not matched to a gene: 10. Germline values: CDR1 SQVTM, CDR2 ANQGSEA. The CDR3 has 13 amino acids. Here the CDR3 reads CSAARDRDREQYF. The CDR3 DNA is TGCAGCGCTGCCCGGGACAGGGATCGCGAGCAGTACTTC.

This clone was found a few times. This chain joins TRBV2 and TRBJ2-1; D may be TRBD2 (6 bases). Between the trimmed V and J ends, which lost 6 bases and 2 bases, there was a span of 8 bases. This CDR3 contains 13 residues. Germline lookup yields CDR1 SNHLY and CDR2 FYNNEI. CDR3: CASRREAYNEQFF. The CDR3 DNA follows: TGTGCCAGCAGGCGGGAAGCCTACAATGAGCAGTTCTTC.

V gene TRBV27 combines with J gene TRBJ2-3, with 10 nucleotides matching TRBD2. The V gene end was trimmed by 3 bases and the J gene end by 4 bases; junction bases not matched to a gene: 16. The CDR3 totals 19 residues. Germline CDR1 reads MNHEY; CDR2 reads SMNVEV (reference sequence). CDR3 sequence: CASSLKPHPQRGGSDTQYF. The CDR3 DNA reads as TGTGCCAGCAGTTTGAAACCCCACCCCCAGCGGGGGGGCTCAGATACGCAGTATTTT.

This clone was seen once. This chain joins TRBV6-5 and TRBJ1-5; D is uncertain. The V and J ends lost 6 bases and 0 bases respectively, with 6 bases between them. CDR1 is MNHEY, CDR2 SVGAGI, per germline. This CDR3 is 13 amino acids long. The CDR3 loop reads CASRIDSNQPQHF. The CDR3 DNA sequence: TGTGCCAGCAGAATAGATAGCAATCAGCCCCAGCATTTT.

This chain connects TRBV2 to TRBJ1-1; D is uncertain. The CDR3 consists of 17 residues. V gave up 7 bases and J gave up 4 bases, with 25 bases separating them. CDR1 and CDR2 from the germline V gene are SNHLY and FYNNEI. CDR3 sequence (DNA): TGTGCCAGCAAGGGTAGGGTACGGCGGGCCCCGGGCACTGAAGCTTTCTTT. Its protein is CASKGRVRRAPGTEAFF.

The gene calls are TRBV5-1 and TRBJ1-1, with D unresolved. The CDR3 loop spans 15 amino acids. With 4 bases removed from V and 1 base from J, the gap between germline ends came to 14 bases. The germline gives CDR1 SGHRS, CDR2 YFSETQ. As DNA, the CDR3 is TGCGCCAGCAGCGTGGCGGCGGGAGAGAACACTGAAGCTTTCTTT. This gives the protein CASSVAAGENTEAFF.

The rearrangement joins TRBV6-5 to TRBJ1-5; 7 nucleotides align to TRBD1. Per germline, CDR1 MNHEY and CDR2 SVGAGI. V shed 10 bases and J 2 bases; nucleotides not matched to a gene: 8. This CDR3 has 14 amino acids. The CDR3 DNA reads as TGTGCCACCAGCTGGGACAGAGGCAATCAGCCCCAGCATTTT. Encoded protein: CATSWDRGNQPQHF.

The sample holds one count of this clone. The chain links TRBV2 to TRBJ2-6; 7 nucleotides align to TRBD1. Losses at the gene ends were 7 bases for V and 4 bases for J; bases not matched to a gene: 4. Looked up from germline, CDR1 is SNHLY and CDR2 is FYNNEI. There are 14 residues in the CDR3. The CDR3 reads CASMGTAGANVLTF. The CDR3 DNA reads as TGTGCCAGCATGGGGACAGCAGGGGCCAACGTCCTGACTTTC.

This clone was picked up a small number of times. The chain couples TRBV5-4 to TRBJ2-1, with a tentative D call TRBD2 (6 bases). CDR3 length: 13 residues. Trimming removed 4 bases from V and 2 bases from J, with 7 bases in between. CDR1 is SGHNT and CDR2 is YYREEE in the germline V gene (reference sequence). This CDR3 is CASSRTTYNEQFF. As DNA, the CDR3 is TGTGCCAGCAGCCGGACTACCTACAATGAGCAGTTCTTC.

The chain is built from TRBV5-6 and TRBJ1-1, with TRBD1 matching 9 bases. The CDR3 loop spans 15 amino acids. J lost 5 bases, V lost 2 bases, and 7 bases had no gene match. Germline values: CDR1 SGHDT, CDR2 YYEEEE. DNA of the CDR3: TGTGCCAGCAGCTTACAGGGGGCCGTGGGGACTGAAGCTTTCTTT. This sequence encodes CASSLQGAVGTEAFF.

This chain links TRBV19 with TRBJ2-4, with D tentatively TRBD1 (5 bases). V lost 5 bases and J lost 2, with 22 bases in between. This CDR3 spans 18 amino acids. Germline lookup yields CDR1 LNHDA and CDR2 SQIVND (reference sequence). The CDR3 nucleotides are TGTGCCAGTAGTCTACGGTCCCAGGGTGGACCCTCCAAAAACATTCAGTACTTC. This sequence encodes CASSLRSQGGPSKNIQYF.

CDR3 coding DNA: TGTGCCAGCAGCCAAGAGCTAGCGGGGGGGTCAGAGACCCAGTACTTC. Encoded protein: CASSQELAGGSETQYF. V gene TRBV3-1 (or the pseudogene TRBV3-2) combines with J gene TRBJ2-5; 12 bases map to TRBD2. This CDR3 contains 16 residues. V lost 0 bases and J lost 4; bases outside the gene matches: 3. CDR1 and CDR2 (germline): LGHDT, YNNKEL (reference sequence).